Following are 20 T cell receptor beta chains from one sample sequenced in a study of T-cell memory formation after mild COVID-19. TCRdb re-called the 5' RACE reads through MiXCR, storing one row per CDR3 protein. The sample holds about 140,000 distinct CDR3 sequences, about 5.7% seen once. The sample was PBMCs or a T cell subset sorted from them (not recorded which). These receptors came from an adult woman who had mild COVID-19 (a few samples of this study predate the infection). Cell type and time point are not known.

This clonotype was recorded a few times. This sequence joins TRBV5-1 and TRBJ2-3; 7 nucleotides agree with TRBD1. The CDR3 covers 17 residues. V lost 0 bases, J lost 3 bases, and 10 bases stayed unmatched. CDR1 is SGHRS, CDR2 YFSETQ, per germline. The CDR3 loop is CASSLVTTGDGTDTQYF. CDR3 nucleotides: TGCGCCAGCAGCTTGGTAACCACAGGGGATGGGACAGATACGCAGTATTTT.

The chain is built from TRBV20-1 and TRBJ1-1; TRBD1 is a possible D gene (5 bases). Germline lookup yields CDR1 DFQATT and CDR2 SNEGSKA (reference sequence). V lost 3 bases and J 0 bases, leaving 14 bases between the germline ends. This CDR3 region has 15 residues. CDR3 nucleotide sequence: TGCAGTGCTAGCGGGGGAACCAATCTGAACACTGAAGCTTTCTTT. This translates into CSASGGTNLNTEAFF.

This clonotype was seen many times. The chain combines TRBV6-2 or TRBV6-3 with TRBJ1-2, with 10 bases fitting TRBD1. CDR3 length: 15 amino acids. J lost 3 bases, V lost 4 bases, and 5 bases had no gene match. The germline V gene encodes CDR1 MNHEY and CDR2 SVGEGT. CDR3 sequence (DNA): TGTGCCAGCAGTTCTCCCGGGACAGGGGACTATGGCTACACCTTC. Protein: CASSSPGTGDYGYTF.

This clonotype turned up a few times. In nucleotides, the CDR3 is TGTGCCAGCAGCTTGGTCGGGGAATCCCATACTGAAGCTTTCTTT. Encoded protein: CASSLVGESHTEAFF. The chain carries TRBV5-6 and TRBJ1-1; no firm D call. The germline V and J ends were trimmed by 0 bases and 5 bases, with 14 bases remaining between them. This CDR3 has 15 residues. Germline assignment: CDR1 SGHDT and CDR2 YYEEEE.

This clonotype was detected a few times. The chain has TRBV6-6 and TRBJ1-3; D possibly corresponds to TRBD1 (5 bases). Per germline, CDR1 MNHNY and CDR2 SVGAGI (reference sequence). CDR3 length equals 13 residues. Trimming shortened V by 8 bases and J by 6 bases, and 14 bases separated the two germline ends. The DNA for the CDR3 is TGTGCCAGCCTAAGGGGAGGGGAAAACACCATATATTTT. Translating it yields CASLRGGENTIYF.

This clonotype has ten or more counts. The V call is TRBV12-3 or TRBV12-4, the J call TRBJ1-2; 10 bases line up with TRBD1. V dropped 8 bases and J dropped 3; count of bases not matched to a gene: 6. This CDR3 is 14 amino acids long. The CDR3: CASLSGTGDYGYTF. CDR3 DNA sequence: TGTGCCAGCCTGTCCGGGACAGGGGACTATGGCTACACCTTC.

This clonotype has ten or more counts. This chain connects TRBV20-1 to TRBJ2-3; 10 nucleotides line up with TRBD2. The CDR3 covers 16 residues. Germline V gene lookup returns CDR1 DFQATT and CDR2 SNEGSKA (reference sequence). With 4 bases clipped from V and 4 bases from J, the junction kept 11 bases outside the gene matches. CDR3 coding DNA: TGCAGTGCTATAAAGGAGGGGACTAGCGATGCAGATACGCAGTATTTT. Translation: CSAIKEGTSDADTQYF.

V usage is TRBV7-3 and J usage is TRBJ2-5; weak D call: TRBD2 (6 bases). V lost 5 bases to trimming and J lost 5 bases, with 12 bases between them. The germline V gene has CDR1 SGHTA and CDR2 FQGTGA. The CDR3 has 13 residues. Here the CDR3 reads CASSNGGWETQYF. CDR3 coding DNA: TGTGCCAGCAGCAACGGGGGTTGGGAGACCCAGTACTTC.

Here the CDR3 reads CASSPPWGGTEAFF. The CDR3 coding sequence is TGTGCCAGCTCACCACCCTGGGGAGGCACTGAAGCTTTCTTT. The V and J genes are TRBV18 and TRBJ1-1; D is ambiguous. V was trimmed by 0 bases and J by 4 bases, leaving 9 bases between them. Germline-derived CDR1 and CDR2 are KGHSH and LQKENI. The CDR3 contains 14 residues.

In its sample, this clonotype was seen many times. The V and J genes are TRBV7-9 and TRBJ2-7; a weak D match, TRBD1 (6 bases). CDR3 length equals 13 residues. Germline V gene lookup returns CDR1 SEHNR and CDR2 FQNEAQ (reference sequence). V lost 5 bases and J lost 6, with 14 bases in between. CDR3 amino acids: CASSQDSSREQYF. The DNA for the CDR3 is TGTGCCAGCAGCCAGGACAGTTCACGCGAGCAGTACTTC.

At least ten counts were recorded for this clonotype. The J gene is TRBJ2-3, the V gene TRBV12-3 or TRBV12-4; 12 nucleotides align to TRBD2. The CDR3 runs to 16 residues. The junction had 9 bases not matched to a gene; V was cut back by 4 bases and J by 7 bases. The CDR3 nucleotides are TGTGCCAGCAGTTCTCGCACTAGCGGGAGGAATAATACGCAGTATTTT. This gives the protein CASSSRTSGRNNTQYF.

This clonotype was recorded many times. V is TRBV12-3 or TRBV12-4 and J is TRBJ1-5; TRBD1 matches 7 bases. The CDR3 runs 17 residues. V shed 3 bases, J shed 3 bases, and the junction held 11 bases outside the gene matches. This CDR3 reads CASSLRLGQAYNQPQHF. CDR3 sequence (DNA): TGTGCCAGCAGTTTGAGGCTAGGACAGGCGTACAATCAGCCCCAGCATTTT.

This clonotype showed up just a few times. The J gene is TRBJ2-7, the V gene TRBV7-6; TRBD2 might be the D (5 bases). Germline V gene lookup returns CDR1 SGHVS and CDR2 FNYEAQ. There are 15 residues in the CDR3. Trimming shortened V by 0 bases and J by 0 bases, and 9 bases separated the two germline ends. Here the CDR3 DNA reads TGTGCCAGCAGCTTAGCCAGCGGAAGCTCCTACGAGCAGTACTTC. It yields the protein CASSLASGSSYEQYF. Full variable domain (missing parts from reference TRBV7-6 and TRBJ2-7): GAGVSQSPRYKVTKRGQDVALRCDPISGHVSLYWYRQALGQGPEFLTYFNYEAQQDKSGLPNDRFSAERPEGSISTLTIQRTEQRDSAMYRCASSLASGSSYEQYFGPGTRLTVT.

This clonotype was recorded many times. In nucleotides, the CDR3 is TGTGCCAGCAGTTTTGTGCGGGGGAGATTTAAAGAGACCCAGTACTTC. Translated, it gives CASSFVRGRFKETQYF. J is TRBJ2-5 and V is TRBV12-3 or TRBV12-4; TRBD2 matches 7 bases. The CDR3 loop spans 16 amino acids. V lost 3 bases, J lost 3 bases, and 10 bases stayed unmatched.

This clonotype was recorded many times. The gene calls are TRBV18 and TRBJ2-1; the D gene is possibly TRBD1 (6 bases). V was shortened by 1 base and J by 4 bases, with 11 bases between the two germline ends. This CDR3 has 15 residues. The V gene's germline CDR1 is KGHSH and CDR2 LQKENI. DNA of the CDR3: TGTGCCAGCTCACCACGGACAGATCCTTACAATGAGCAGTTCTTC. Translated: CASSPRTDPYNEQFF.

This clonotype occurred a few times. The chain employs TRBV7-2 and TRBJ1-2, with TRBD1 identical over 8 bases. J gave up 2 bases and V 11 bases, and 13 bases lay outside the gene matches. The CDR3 length is 15 residues. Germline loops: CDR1 SGHTA, CDR2 FQGNSA. CDR3 amino acids: CAQKLQTGENYGYTF. The CDR3 nucleotides are TGTGCCCAAAAGCTCCAGACAGGGGAAAACTATGGCTACACCTTC.

The sample holds a few counts of this clonotype. This chain links TRBV20-1 with TRBJ2-2; D call uncertain. Trimming cost V 6 bases and J 1 base, with 12 bases left between them. The germline V gene encodes CDR1 DFQATT and CDR2 SNEGSKA (reference sequence). The CDR3 runs to 14 residues. The CDR3 DNA follows: TGCAGTGCCAGCCCCCCTTTGAACACCGGGGAGCTGTTTTTT. Translating it yields CSASPPLNTGELFF.

This clonotype was picked up many times. The chain has TRBV5-1 and TRBJ2-3; 7 bases align to TRBD1. The germline gives CDR1 SGHRS, CDR2 YFSETQ. This CDR3 has 14 residues. The V and J ends lost 0 bases and 8 bases, in that order; junction bases with no gene match: 6. The CDR3 here is CASSLETGSGTQYF. CDR3 coding DNA: TGCGCCAGCAGCTTGGAGACAGGGTCGGGTACGCAGTATTTT. Full variable domain (remainder filled in from reference TRBV5-1 and TRBJ2-3): KAGVTQTPRYLIKTRGQQVTLSCSPISGHRSVSWYQQTPGQGLQFLFEYFSETQRNKGNFPGRFSGRQFSNSRSEMNVSTLELGDSALYLCASSLETGSGTQYFGPGTRLTVL.

This CDR3 is CASSDRTATYEQYF. CDR3 in DNA: TGTGCCAGCAGTGATAGGACTGCAACGTACGAGCAGTACTTC. The chain joins TRBV2 to TRBJ2-7; D might be TRBD2 (5 bases). This CDR3 comprises 14 residues. Germline V gene lookup returns CDR1 SNHLY and CDR2 FYNNEI. The V end was cut by 3 bases, the J end by 4 bases, with 13 bases between.

In its sample, this clonotype was seen many times. The chain combines TRBV7-2 with TRBJ2-5; D might be TRBD1 (5 bases). Germline assignment: CDR1 SGHTA and CDR2 FQGNSA. Trimming pared 1 base from V and 7 bases from J, leaving 16 bases between. The CDR3 is made up of 15 amino acids. This chain's CDR3 is CASSLEGLPQGTQYF. CDR3 nucleotide sequence: TGTGCCAGCAGCTTAGAGGGGCTACCCCAGGGGACCCAGTACTTC.